This TCR beta chain comes out of a study of T cell changes during pregnancy in multiple sclerosis. In germline, CDR1 is SNHLY, CDR2 FYNNEI. The V and J ends lost 5 bases and 8 bases respectively, with 12 bases between them. The CDR3 has 12 residues. Using immunoSEQ multiplex PCR, the repertoire was profiled, and TCRdb retains in-frame clones only, with some absent. The sample lists some 52,000 clones; roughly 92% were seen once. The V call is TRBV2, the J call TRBJ1-1, with unresolved D. This clonotype was obtained from a female donor with multiple sclerosis, enrolled in a pregnancy study. This sample comprised CD4+ T cells from peripheral blood mononuclear cells, obtained in the third trimester of pregnancy. The CDR3 DNA reads as TGTGCCAGCAGTATTAGTGGTCCAGAAGCTTTCTTT. Its translation is CASSISGPEAFF. The full variable domain, with the rest looked up from reference TRBV2 and TRBJ1-1, is EPEVTQTPSHQVTQMGQEVILRCVPISNHLYFYWYRQILGQKVEFLVSFYNNEISEKSEIFDDQFSVERPDGSNFTLKIRSTKLEDSAMYFCASSISGPEAFFGQGTRLTVV.